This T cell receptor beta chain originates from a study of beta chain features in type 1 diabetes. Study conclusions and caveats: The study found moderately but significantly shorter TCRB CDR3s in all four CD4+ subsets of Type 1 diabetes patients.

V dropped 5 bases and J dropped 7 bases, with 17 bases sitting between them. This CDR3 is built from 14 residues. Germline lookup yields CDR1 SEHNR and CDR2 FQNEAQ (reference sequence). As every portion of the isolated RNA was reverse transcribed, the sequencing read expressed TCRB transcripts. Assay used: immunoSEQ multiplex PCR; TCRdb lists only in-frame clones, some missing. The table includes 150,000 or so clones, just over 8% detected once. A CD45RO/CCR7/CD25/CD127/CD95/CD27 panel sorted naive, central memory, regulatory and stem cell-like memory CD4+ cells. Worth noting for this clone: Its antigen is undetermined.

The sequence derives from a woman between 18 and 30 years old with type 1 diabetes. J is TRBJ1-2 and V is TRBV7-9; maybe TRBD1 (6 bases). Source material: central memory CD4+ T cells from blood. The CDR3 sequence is CASSPDLQGSGYTF. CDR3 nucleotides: TGTGCCAGCAGCCCCGACCTACAGGGATCTGGCTACACCTTC.